The 9 T cell receptor beta chains given below trace back to one sample, sequenced in a study of monozygotic twins with inflammatory bowel disease. TCRdb reprocessed the 5' RACE reads; each CDR3 protein has one entry and no DNA is given. In all, the sample yields some 440,000 distinct CDR3 sequences. The sample consisted of blood. These receptors all come from a human donor with ulcerative colitis or Crohn's disease, or a healthy co-twin of an affected twin (not recorded which).

J is TRBJ2-7 and V is TRBV6-1; TCRdb's D gene call, TRBD1, goes unchecked for lack of DNA. The germline V gene has CDR1 MNHNS and CDR2 SASEGT. This CDR3 has 16 amino acids. CDR3 amino acids: CASSALSGSDTYEQYF.

The chain couples TRBV29-1 to TRBJ2-2; TCRdb returns TRBD2, unconfirmable since there is no DNA. The CDR3 has 12 residues. Germline V gene data show CDR1 as SQVTM and CDR2 as ANQGSEA. The CDR3: CSVTRAGGELFF.

This chain connects TRBV10-2 to TRBJ2-2; no DNA is available, so the TRBD1 call from TCRdb remains unchecked. This CDR3 has 13 amino acids. CDR1 is WSHSY and CDR2 is SAAADI in the germline V gene. CDR3 sequence: CASSEGGTGELFF.

This rearrangement joins TRBV28 to TRBJ1-5; absent DNA, TCRdb's TRBD1 call cannot be checked. Looked up from germline, CDR1 is MDHEN and CDR2 is SYDVKM. The CDR3 consists of 13 residues. The CDR3 here is CASNGAGNQPQHF.

The chain joins TRBV5-4 to TRBJ2-4; TCRdb calls TRBD1, which cannot be checked without DNA. The CDR3 has 13 amino acids. Germline CDR1 is SGHNT and CDR2 is YYREEE (reference sequence). The CDR3 region is CASSRQSENIQYF. The complete variable domain, with remaining parts taken from reference TRBV5-4 and TRBJ2-4, reads ETGVTQSPTHLIKTRGQQVTLRCSSQSGHNTVSWYQQALGQGPQFIFQYYREEENGRGNFPPRFSGLQFPNYSSELNVNALELDDSALYLCASSRQSENIQYFGAGTRLSVL.

This rearrangement joins TRBV5-1 to TRBJ2-2. The CDR3 spans 12 residues. Germline V gives CDR1 SGHRS, CDR2 YFSETQ. The CDR3 loop reads CASSLWVGELFF.

This chain connects TRBV29-1 to TRBJ2-5; the D gene TCRdb calls, TRBD2, cannot be checked with no DNA. This CDR3 has 16 amino acids. The V gene's germline CDR1 is SQVTM and CDR2 ANQGSEA. CDR3 loop: CSVRSFGTSGQETQYF. Looking up the rest from reference TRBV29-1 and TRBJ2-5 gives the full variable domain: SAVISQKPSRDICQRGTSLTIQCQVDSQVTMMFWYRQQPGQSLTLIATANQGSEATYESGFVIDKFPISRPNLTFSTLTVSNMSPEDSSIYLCSVRSFGTSGQETQYFGPGTRLLVL.

V gene TRBV24-1 combines with J gene TRBJ1-1; the D gene TCRdb calls, TRBD1, cannot be checked with no DNA. Germline V gene data show CDR1 as KGHDR and CDR2 as SFDVKD. The CDR3 runs to 14 residues. CDR3 loop: CATAPGVRDPEAFF.

This rearrangement joins TRBV7-2 to TRBJ2-2. Germline-derived CDR1 and CDR2 are SGHTA and FQGNSA. The CDR3 totals 13 residues. Here the CDR3 reads CASSRDARGELFF.